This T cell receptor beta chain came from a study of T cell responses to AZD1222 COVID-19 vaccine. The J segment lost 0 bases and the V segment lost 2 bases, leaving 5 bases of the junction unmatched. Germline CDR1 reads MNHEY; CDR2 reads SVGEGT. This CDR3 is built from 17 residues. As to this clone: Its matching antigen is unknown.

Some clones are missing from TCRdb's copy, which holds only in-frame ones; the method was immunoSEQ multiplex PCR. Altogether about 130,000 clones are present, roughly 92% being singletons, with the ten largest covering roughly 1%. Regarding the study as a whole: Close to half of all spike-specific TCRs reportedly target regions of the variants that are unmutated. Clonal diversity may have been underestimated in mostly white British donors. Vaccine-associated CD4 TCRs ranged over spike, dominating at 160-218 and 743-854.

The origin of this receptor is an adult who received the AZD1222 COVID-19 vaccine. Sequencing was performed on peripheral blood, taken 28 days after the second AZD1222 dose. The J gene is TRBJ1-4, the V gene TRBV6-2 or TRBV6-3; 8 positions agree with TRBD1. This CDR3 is CASSYRLQGATNEKLFF. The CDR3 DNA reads TGTGCCAGCAGTTACCGTCTACAGGGGGCAACTAATGAAAAACTGTTTTTT.